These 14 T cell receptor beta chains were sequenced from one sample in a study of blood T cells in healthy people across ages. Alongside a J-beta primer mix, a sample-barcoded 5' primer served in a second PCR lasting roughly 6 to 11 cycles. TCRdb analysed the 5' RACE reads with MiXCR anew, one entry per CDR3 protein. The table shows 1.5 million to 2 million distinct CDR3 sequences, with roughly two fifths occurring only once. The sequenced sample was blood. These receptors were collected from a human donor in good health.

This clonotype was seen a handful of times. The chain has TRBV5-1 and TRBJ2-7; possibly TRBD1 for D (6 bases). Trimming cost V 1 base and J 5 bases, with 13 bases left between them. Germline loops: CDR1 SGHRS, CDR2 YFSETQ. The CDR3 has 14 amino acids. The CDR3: CASSLQGLVDEQYF. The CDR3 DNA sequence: TGCGCCAGCAGCTTGCAGGGGTTGGTGGACGAGCAGTACTTC.

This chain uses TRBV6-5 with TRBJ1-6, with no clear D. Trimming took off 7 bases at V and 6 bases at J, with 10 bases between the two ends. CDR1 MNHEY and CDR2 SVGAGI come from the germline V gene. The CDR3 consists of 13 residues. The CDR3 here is CASTQSGNSPLHF. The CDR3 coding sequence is TGTGCCAGCACCCAATCGGGTAATTCACCCCTCCACTTT.

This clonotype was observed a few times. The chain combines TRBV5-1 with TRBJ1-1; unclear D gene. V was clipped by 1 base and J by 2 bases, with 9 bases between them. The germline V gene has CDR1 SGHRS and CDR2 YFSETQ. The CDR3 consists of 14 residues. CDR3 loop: CASSLMGSNTEAFF. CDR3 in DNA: TGCGCCAGCAGCTTGATGGGGAGCAACACTGAAGCTTTCTTT.

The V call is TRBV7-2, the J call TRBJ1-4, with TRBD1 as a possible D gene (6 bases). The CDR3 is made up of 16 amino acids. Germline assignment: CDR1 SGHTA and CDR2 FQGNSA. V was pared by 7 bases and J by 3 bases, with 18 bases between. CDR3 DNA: TGTGCCAGCACCAAATTGGGGGGGGCAGCTAATGAAAAACTGTTTTTT. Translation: CASTKLGGAANEKLFF.

CDR3 protein: CASSPGTENTGELFF. In DNA, the CDR3 is TGTGCCAGCAGCCCCGGGACCGAGAACACCGGGGAGCTGTTTTTT. The chain carries TRBV12-3 or TRBV12-4 and TRBJ2-2, with D perhaps given as TRBD1 or TRBD2 (5 bases each). The V and J ends lost 6 bases and 1 base respectively, with 12 bases between them. The CDR3 contains 15 residues.

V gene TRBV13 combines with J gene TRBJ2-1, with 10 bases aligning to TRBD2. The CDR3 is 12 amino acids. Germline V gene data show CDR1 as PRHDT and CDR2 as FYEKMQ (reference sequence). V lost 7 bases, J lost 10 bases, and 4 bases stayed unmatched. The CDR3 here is CASTTSGDEQFF. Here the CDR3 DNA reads TGTGCCAGCACCACTAGCGGGGACGAGCAGTTCTTC.

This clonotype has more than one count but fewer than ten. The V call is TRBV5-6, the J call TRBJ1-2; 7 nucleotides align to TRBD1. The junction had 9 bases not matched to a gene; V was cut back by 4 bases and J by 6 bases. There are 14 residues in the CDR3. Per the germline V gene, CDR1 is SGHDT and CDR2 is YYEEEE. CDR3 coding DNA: TGTGCCAGCAGCCCAGCCGGGACAGACCATGGCTACACCTTC. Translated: CASSPAGTDHGYTF. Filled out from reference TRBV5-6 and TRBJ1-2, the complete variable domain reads DAGVTQSPTHLIKTRGQQVTLRCSPKSGHDTVSWYQQALGQGPQFIFQYYEEEERQRGNFPDRFSGHQFPNYSSELNVNALLLGDSALYLCASSPAGTDHGYTFGSGTRLTVV.

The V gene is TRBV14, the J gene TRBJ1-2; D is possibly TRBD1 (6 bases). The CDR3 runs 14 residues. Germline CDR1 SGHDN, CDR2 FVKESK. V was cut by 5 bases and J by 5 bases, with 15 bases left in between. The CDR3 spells CASSGPPTGYGYTF. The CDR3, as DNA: TGTGCCAGCAGCGGACCACCGACAGGTTATGGCTACACCTTC.

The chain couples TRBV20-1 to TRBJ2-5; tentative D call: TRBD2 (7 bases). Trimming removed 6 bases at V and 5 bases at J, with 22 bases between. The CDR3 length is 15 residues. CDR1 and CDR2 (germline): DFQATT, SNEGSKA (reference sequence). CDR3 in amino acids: CSAERGAALQETQYF. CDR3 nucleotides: TGCAGTGCGGAACGGGGGGCGGCCCTCCAGGAGACCCAGTACTTC.

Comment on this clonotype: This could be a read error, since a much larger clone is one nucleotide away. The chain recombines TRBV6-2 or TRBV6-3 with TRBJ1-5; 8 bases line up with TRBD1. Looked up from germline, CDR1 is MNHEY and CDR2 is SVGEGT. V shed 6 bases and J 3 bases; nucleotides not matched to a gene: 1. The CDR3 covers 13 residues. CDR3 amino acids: CASRDRVNQPQHF. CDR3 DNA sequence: TGTGCCAGCAGGGACAGGGTCAATCAGCCCCAGCATTTT.

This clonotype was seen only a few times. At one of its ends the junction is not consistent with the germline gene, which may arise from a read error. CDR3 region: CASSLGAGLETQYF. The CDR3 DNA sequence: TGTGCCAGTAGCTTAGGGGCAGGGTTGGAGACCCAGTACTTC. The genes are TRBV7-9 and TRBJ2-5; D may be TRBD1 (5 bases). This CDR3 spans 14 amino acids. Germline V lookup: CDR1 SEHNR, CDR2 FQNEAQ (reference sequence).

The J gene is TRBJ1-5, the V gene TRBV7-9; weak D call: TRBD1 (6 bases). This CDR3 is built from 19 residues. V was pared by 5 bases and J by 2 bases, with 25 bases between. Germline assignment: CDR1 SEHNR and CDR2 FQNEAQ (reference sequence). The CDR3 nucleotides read TGTGCCAGCAGCCAAGAGGGTCGGGGGCGCGCAATTGGCAATCAGCCCCAGCATTTT. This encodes CASSQEGRGRAIGNQPQHF.

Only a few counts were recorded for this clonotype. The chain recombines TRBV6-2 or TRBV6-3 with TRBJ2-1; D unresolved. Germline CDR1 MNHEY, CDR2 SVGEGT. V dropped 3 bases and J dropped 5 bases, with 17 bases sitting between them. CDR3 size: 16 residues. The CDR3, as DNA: TGTGCCAGCAGTTATAATGGGATAACCCTCGACAATGAGCAGTTCTTC. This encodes CASSYNGITLDNEQFF.

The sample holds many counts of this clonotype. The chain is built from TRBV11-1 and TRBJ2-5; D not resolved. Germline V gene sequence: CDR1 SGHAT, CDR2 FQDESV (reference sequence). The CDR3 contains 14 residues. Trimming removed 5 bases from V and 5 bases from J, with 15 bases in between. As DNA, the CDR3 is TGTGCCAGCAGCACGGACGGCTTCAGGGAGACCCAGTACTTC. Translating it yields CASSTDGFRETQYF. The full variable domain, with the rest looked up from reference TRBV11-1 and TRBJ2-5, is EAEVAQSPRYKITEKSQAVAFWCDPISGHATLYWYRQILGQGPELLVQFQDESVVDDSQLPKDRFSAERLKGVDSTLKIQPAELGDSAMYLCASSTDGFRETQYFGPGTRLLVL.